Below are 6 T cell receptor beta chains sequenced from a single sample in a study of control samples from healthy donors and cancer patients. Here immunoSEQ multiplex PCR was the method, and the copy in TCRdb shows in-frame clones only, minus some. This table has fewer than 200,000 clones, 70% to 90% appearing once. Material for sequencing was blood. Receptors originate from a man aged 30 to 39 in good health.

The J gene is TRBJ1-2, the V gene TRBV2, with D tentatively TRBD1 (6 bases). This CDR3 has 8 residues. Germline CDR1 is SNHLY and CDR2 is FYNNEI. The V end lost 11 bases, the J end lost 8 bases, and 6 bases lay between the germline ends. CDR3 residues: CAQGGYTF. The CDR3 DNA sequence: TGTGCCCAGGGGGGCTACACCTTC.

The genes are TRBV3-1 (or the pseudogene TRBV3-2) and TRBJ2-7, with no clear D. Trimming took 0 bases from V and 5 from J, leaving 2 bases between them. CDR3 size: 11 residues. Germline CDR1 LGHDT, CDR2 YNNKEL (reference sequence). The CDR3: CASSQEDEQYF. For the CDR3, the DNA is TGTGCCAGCAGCCAAGAAGACGAGCAGTACTTC.

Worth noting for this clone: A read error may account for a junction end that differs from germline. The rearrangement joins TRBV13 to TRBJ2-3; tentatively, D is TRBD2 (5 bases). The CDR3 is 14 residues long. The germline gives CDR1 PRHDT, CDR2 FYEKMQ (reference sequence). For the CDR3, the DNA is TGTGCCAGCAGCGTAGGACTCCCGGCAGATACGCAGTATTTT. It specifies CASSVGLPADTQYF. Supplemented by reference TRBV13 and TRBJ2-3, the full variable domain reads AAGVIQSPRHLIKEKRETATLKCYPIPRHDTVYWYQQGPGQDPQFLISFYEKMQSDKGSIPDRFSAQQFSDYHSELNMSSLELGDSALYFCASSVGLPADTQYFGPGTRLTVL.

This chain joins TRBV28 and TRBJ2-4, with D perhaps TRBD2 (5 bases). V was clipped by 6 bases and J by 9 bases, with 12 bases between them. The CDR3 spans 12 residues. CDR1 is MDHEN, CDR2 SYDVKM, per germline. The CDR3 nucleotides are TGTGCCAGCAGGGAACATGGAGGCATTCAGTACTTC. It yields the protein CASREHGGIQYF.

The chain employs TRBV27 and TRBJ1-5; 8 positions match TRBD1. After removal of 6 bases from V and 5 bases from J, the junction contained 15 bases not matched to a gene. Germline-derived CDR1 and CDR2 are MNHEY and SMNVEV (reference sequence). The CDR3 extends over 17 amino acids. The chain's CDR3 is CASSRAQGQALYQPQHF. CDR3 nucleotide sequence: TGTGCCAGCAGCCGGGCCCAGGGACAGGCTCTTTATCAGCCCCAGCATTTT.

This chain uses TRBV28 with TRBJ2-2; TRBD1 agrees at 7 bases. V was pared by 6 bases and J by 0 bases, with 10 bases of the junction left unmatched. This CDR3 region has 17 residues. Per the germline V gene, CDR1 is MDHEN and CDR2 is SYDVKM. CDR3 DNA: TGTGCCAGCAGAAACCGGGACAGAGCCTCGAACACCGGGGAGCTGTTTTTT. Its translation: CASRNRDRASNTGELFF.